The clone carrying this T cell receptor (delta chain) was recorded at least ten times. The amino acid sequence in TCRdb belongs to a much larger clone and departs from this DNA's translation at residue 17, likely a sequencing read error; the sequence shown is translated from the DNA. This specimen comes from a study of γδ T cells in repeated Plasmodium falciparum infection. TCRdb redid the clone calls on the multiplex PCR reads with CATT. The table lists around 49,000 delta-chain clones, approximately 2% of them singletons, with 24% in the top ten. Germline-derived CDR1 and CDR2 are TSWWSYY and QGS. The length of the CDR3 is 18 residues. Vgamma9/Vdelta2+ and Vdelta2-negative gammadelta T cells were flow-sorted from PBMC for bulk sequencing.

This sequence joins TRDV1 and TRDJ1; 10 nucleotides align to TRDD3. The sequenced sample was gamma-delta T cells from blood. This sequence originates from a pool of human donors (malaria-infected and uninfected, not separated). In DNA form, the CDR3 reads TGTGCTCTTGGGACCCGATTCCCGTACTGGGGGATCTCCGATAAACTCACCTTT. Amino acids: CALGTRFPYWGISDKLTF.